The 28 T cell receptor beta chains presented below share a single source sample, sequenced in a study of glioma-infiltrating T cells. The iRepertoire nested amplicon-rescue multiplex PCR amplified TCR alpha and beta CDR3s from RNA. TCRdb itself ran the multiplex PCR reads through MiXCR, one entry per CDR3 protein. The sample has over 90,000 distinct CDR3 sequences; about 30% are singletons. Source material: glioma tissue, nonneoplastic brain tissue, or PBMCs (not recorded which). Receptors were obtained from a human donor with low-grade glioma or glioblastoma, undergoing nonglioma brain surgery, or in good health (not recorded which).

The rearrangement uses TRBV12-3 or TRBV12-4 and TRBJ1-1; 7 positions agree with TRBD1. J lost 1 base, V lost 5 bases, and 7 bases had no gene match. The CDR3 contains 15 residues. The chain's CDR3 is CASSPHRGTNTEAFF. DNA of the CDR3: TGTGCCAGCAGTCCTCACAGGGGCACGAACACTGAAGCTTTCTTT.

In its sample, this clonotype was seen many times. This chain uses TRBV6-1 with TRBJ1-1, with D perhaps matching TRBD1 (5 bases). CDR3 length: 14 residues. The germline gives CDR1 MNHNS, CDR2 SASEGT. V lost 5 bases and J lost 0, with 10 bases in between. The DNA for the CDR3 is TGTGCCAGCAGTTTAACAGGCATGAACACTGAAGCTTTCTTT. The encoded protein is CASSLTGMNTEAFF.

Regarding this clonotype: This may arise from a read error, as a much more abundant clone is one base away. The V and J genes are TRBV7-9 and TRBJ2-2, with a weak D call TRBD1 (5 bases). This CDR3 has 15 amino acids. Germline-derived CDR1 and CDR2 are SEHNR and FQNEAQ (reference sequence). The CDR3 spells CAGSLQAHNTGELFF. As DNA, the CDR3 is TGTGCCGGCAGCTTACAGGCCCATAACACCGGGGAGCTGTTTTTT.

In regard to this clonotype: Given a much more abundant clone one base away, this may be a read error. This chain joins TRBV2 and TRBJ1-2; D is uncertain. Germline lookup yields CDR1 SNHLY and CDR2 FYNNEI. The length of the CDR3 is 13 residues. This CDR3 reads CASIEGRFDGYTF. DNA for the CDR3: TGTGCCAGCATTGAAGGACGGTTTGATGGCTACACCTTC.

Points on this clonotype: A much larger clone is a single base away; this may be a read error. The CDR3 does not end in the conserved phenylalanine or tryptophan, so this is likely a read error. V is TRBV6-1 and J is TRBJ1-6; TRBD1 matches at 10 bases. V trimming: 5 bases; J trimming: 9 bases; junction bases outside the gene matches: 4. The CDR3 covers 14 residues. Per germline, CDR1 MNHNS and CDR2 SASEGT. CDR3 sequence (DNA): TGTGCCAGCAGTCAGGGACAGGGGAGTTCACCCCTCCACCTT. Residues: CASSQGQGSSPLHL.

This clonotype was observed at least ten times. The chain has TRBV20-1 and TRBJ1-1; 7 bases line up with TRBD1. This CDR3 has 15 residues. V lost 6 bases to trimming and J lost 0 bases; unmatched junction nucleotides: 10. Looked up from germline, CDR1 is DFQATT and CDR2 is SNEGSKA (reference sequence). For the CDR3, the DNA is TGCAGTGCAAACCCAACAGGGGCCCTGAACACTGAAGCTTTCTTT. Protein product: CSANPTGALNTEAFF.

This chain connects TRBV25-1 to TRBJ2-3; 7 bases line up with TRBD1. The ends lost 6 bases at V and 2 bases at J; junction bases unmatched: 14. Germline V CDR1 and CDR2: MGHDK, SYGVNS. CDR3 length: 17 residues. DNA of the CDR3: TGTGCCAGCAGAGGACAGGTTGGATGTCCGGTCACAGATACGCAGTATTTT. Protein product: CASRGQVGCPVTDTQYF.

This clonotype was found a few times. The chain recombines TRBV12-3 or TRBV12-4 with TRBJ2-1, with a weak D call TRBD1 (6 bases). CDR3 length: 13 amino acids. The V end lost 3 bases, the J end lost 7 bases, and 10 bases lay between the germline ends. CDR3 residues: CASSFTRGNEQFF. The CDR3 coding sequence is TGTGCCAGCAGTTTTACGAGGGGGAATGAGCAGTTCTTC.

For this clonotype: It may be a read error: a sequence one base away is much more abundant. V is TRBV3-1 and J is TRBJ2-1; the D gene is possibly TRBD1 (6 bases). V lost 3 bases, J lost 4 bases, and 25 bases lay in between. This CDR3 has 19 amino acids. Germline V gene data show CDR1 as LGHDT and CDR2 as YNNKEL (reference sequence). CDR3 region: CASSHASGDAVWRYNEQFF. The CDR3 DNA reads TGTGCCAGCAGCCACGCTTCAGGGGACGCAGTATGGAGATACAATGAGCAGTTCTTC.

This clonotype was counted only a few times. The V gene is TRBV2, the J gene TRBJ2-5; 9 nucleotides match TRBD2. The CDR3 is 14 amino acids. In germline, CDR1 is SNHLY, CDR2 FYNNEI. J lost 4 bases, V lost 7 bases, and 7 bases had no gene match. The CDR3 nucleotides read TGTGCCAGCACTCCTAGCGGGGTCGGAGAGACCCAGTACTTC. Its translation: CASTPSGVGETQYF.

This clonotype was seen only a few times. The gene calls are TRBV28 and TRBJ2-7; D assignment may be TRBD1 or TRBD2 (6 bases each). Trimming pared 11 bases from V and 3 bases from J, leaving 23 bases between. The CDR3 runs to 15 residues. The germline CDR1 and CDR2 sequences are MDHEN and SYDVKM. CDR3 region: CAAAGLGGTFYEQYF. CDR3 DNA: TGTGCCGCGGCCGGATTAGGGGGGACATTCTACGAGCAGTACTTC. The full variable domain, rest sourced from reference TRBV28 and TRBJ2-7, is DVKVTQSSRYLVKRTGEKVFLECVQDMDHENMFWYRQDPGLGLRLIYFSYDVKMKEKGDIPEGYSVSREKKERFSLILESASTNQTSMYLCAAAGLGGTFYEQYFGPGTRLTVT.

There are a few counts of this clonotype. The chain couples TRBV2 to TRBJ1-6, with D possibly being TRBD1 (5 bases). The CDR3 contains 17 residues. In germline, CDR1 is SNHLY, CDR2 FYNNEI. Trimming stripped 0 bases from V and 7 bases from J, with 16 bases between. CDR3 amino acids: CASSEAGDQGINSPLHF. The CDR3 DNA reads TGTGCCAGCAGTGAAGCGGGGGACCAGGGAATCAATTCACCCCTCCACTTT.

In this sample, this clonotype turned up once. A read error is possible here, since a much larger clone lies one base away. V is TRBV7-9 and J is TRBJ2-3, with D hard to call. The CDR3 loop spans 14 amino acids. The germline V gene has CDR1 SEHNR and CDR2 FQNEAQ (reference sequence). The CDR3 DNA reads TGTGCCAGCAGCTTATCCGAGAACACAGATACGCGGTATTTT. Translation gives CASSLSENTDTRYF.

This clonotype has only a few counts. The chain has TRBV7-9 and TRBJ1-6; 7 bases line up with TRBD1. Trimming at V came to 4 bases and at J to 10 bases, leaving 7 bases not matched to a gene. CDR3 length: 14 amino acids. Germline V gives CDR1 SEHNR, CDR2 FQNEAQ (reference sequence). CDR3 amino acids: CASSWDSFFSPLHF. The CDR3, as DNA: TGTGCCAGCAGCTGGGACAGTTTTTTCTCACCCCTCCACTTT.

This clonotype showed up many times. This rearrangement joins TRBV29-1 to TRBJ2-3, with 7 bases lining up with TRBD1. The ends lost 3 bases at V and 7 bases at J; junction bases unmatched: 4. The CDR3 loop spans 12 amino acids. Germline V gene sequence: CDR1 SQVTM, CDR2 ANQGSEA. The CDR3 spells CSVDLTGHTQYF. The CDR3 DNA reads TGCAGCGTTGACCTGACAGGGCATACGCAGTATTTT.

The CDR3 protein is CASSFTPGGNYNEQFF. The CDR3 DNA is TGCGCCAGCAGCTTTACCCCGGGAGGTAATTACAATGAGCAGTTCTTC. The chain has TRBV5-1 and TRBJ2-1, with 7 bases that match TRBD2. Germline-derived CDR1 and CDR2 are SGHRS and YFSETQ. This CDR3 is built from 16 residues. Trimming removed 2 bases from V and 4 bases from J; junction bases left unmatched: 9. Based on the CDR3 plus reference TRBV5-1 and TRBJ2-1, the full variable domain is KAGVTQTPRYLIKTRGQQVTLSCSPISGHRSVSWYQQTPGQGLQFLFEYFSETQRNKGNFPGRFSGRQFSNSRSEMNVSTLELGDSALYLCASSFTPGGNYNEQFFGPGTRLTVL.

This clonotype was seen many times. The V call is TRBV7-2, the J call TRBJ1-3; D call uncertain. CDR1 and CDR2 from the germline V gene are SGHTA and FQGNSA. Trimming pared 1 base from V and 4 bases from J, leaving 5 bases between. The CDR3 length is 13 residues. CDR3 in amino acids: CASSLDPGNTIYF. The CDR3 nucleotides read TGTGCCAGCAGCTTAGACCCGGGAAACACCATATATTTT. Supplemented by reference TRBV7-2 and TRBJ1-3, the full variable domain reads GAGVSQSPSNKVTEKGKDVELRCDPISGHTALYWYRQSLGQGLEFLIYFQGNSAPDKSGLPSDRFSAERTGGSVSTLTIQRTQQEDSAVYLCASSLDPGNTIYFGEGSWLTVV.

The V and J genes are TRBV19 and TRBJ1-4, with D perhaps matching TRBD1 (6 bases). Germline V lookup: CDR1 LNHDA, CDR2 SQIVND (reference sequence). The length of the CDR3 is 14 residues. Trimming cost V 5 bases and J 6 bases, with 13 bases left between them. DNA for the CDR3: TGTGCCAGTAGTCCGGCAGGGGTGTATGAAAAACTGTTTTTT. Residues: CASSPAGVYEKLFF.

The sample holds many counts of this clonotype. This chain connects TRBV20-1 to TRBJ2-5, with D possibly being TRBD2 (7 bases). CDR1 is DFQATT and CDR2 is SNEGSKA in the germline V gene (reference sequence). Trimming cost V 8 bases and J 4 bases, with 14 bases left between them. The CDR3 runs to 12 residues. The CDR3 coding sequence is TGCAGTACAAGGGGGGGCCTAGAGACCCAGTACTTC. Protein: CSTRGGLETQYF.

This clonotype occurred a few times. V usage is TRBV30 and J usage is TRBJ1-1, with D unclear. This CDR3 is 16 amino acids long. V was shortened by 0 bases and J by 0 bases, with 14 bases between the two germline ends. Per germline, CDR1 GTSNPN and CDR2 SVGIG (reference sequence). The CDR3 DNA is TGTGCCTGGAGTGTCGGTGAACGGGATATGAACACTGAAGCTTTCTTT. Amino acids: CAWSVGERDMNTEAFF.

This clonotype showed up just a few times. This chain joins TRBV2 and TRBJ2-1, with TRBD2 identical over 8 bases. This CDR3 contains 15 residues. Germline-derived CDR1 and CDR2 are SNHLY and FYNNEI. Trimming took 6 bases from V and 9 from J; bases not matched to a gene: 13. The CDR3 sequence is CASRTRGGLGGEQFF. CDR3 coding DNA: TGTGCCAGCAGGACTAGGGGGGGACTAGGGGGTGAGCAGTTCTTC.

The V call is TRBV11-1, the J call TRBJ2-5, with D tentatively TRBD2 (6 bases). Per the germline V gene, CDR1 is SGHAT and CDR2 is FQDESV (reference sequence). The CDR3 consists of 16 residues. Trimming left V 5 bases short and J 0 bases short, with 16 bases between. CDR3 sequence reads: CASSPPGLKYQETQYF. CDR3 DNA: TGTGCCAGCAGCCCCCCGGGACTGAAGTACCAAGAGACCCAGTACTTC.

Worth noting for this clonotype: This could be a read error, since a much larger clone is one nucleotide away. Here the CDR3 omits its conserved ending phenylalanine or tryptophan, so a read error is the likely source. The chain uses TRBV28 and TRBJ1-1; D unclear. This CDR3 region has 11 residues. Trimming shortened V by 6 bases and J by 4 bases, and 6 bases separated the two germline ends. The germline V gene encodes CDR1 MDHEN and CDR2 SYDVKM. The CDR3 region is CASSSVTEAFV. DNA of the CDR3: TGTGCCAGCAGCTCCGTCACTGAAGCTTTCGTT.

This clonotype was seen repeatedly, ten times or more. The chain joins TRBV6-2 or TRBV6-3 to TRBJ1-1; D not certain. This CDR3 region has 14 residues. Germline assignment: CDR1 MNHEY and CDR2 SVGEGT. Trimming left V 2 bases short and J 4 bases short, with 11 bases between. CDR3 coding DNA: TGTGCCAGCAGTTACCCGACAAGGTCCACTGAAGCTTTCTTT. It specifies CASSYPTRSTEAFF.

The V gene is TRBV11-1, the J gene TRBJ1-2, with no clear D. V lost 6 bases, J lost 4 bases, and 9 bases lay in between. The CDR3 sequence is 12 residues long. CDR1 is SGHAT, CDR2 FQDESV, per germline (reference sequence). DNA of the CDR3: TGTGCCAGCAGAGACGCGAGCTATGGCTACACCTTC. This encodes CASRDASYGYTF.

The sample holds many counts of this clonotype. The chain is built from TRBV3-1 and TRBJ2-3, with a possible D match to TRBD2 (5 bases). Trimming took off 4 bases at V and 3 bases at J, with 17 bases between the two ends. The length of the CDR3 is 16 residues. Germline assignment: CDR1 LGHDT and CDR2 YNNKEL (reference sequence). CDR3 sequence reads: CASSLSGKRATDTQYF. The CDR3 bases are TGTGCCAGCAGCCTGTCCGGAAAGAGGGCGACAGATACGCAGTATTTT.

The table lists this clonotype with many counts. The rearrangement joins TRBV7-9 to TRBJ2-3; the match to TRBD2 covers 12 bases. This CDR3 has 15 amino acids. The germline V gene has CDR1 SEHNR and CDR2 FQNEAQ (reference sequence). Trimming took 6 bases from V and 2 from J; bases not matched to a gene: 3. CDR3 residues: CASRGLAGTTDTQYF. DNA of the CDR3: TGTGCCAGCAGAGGACTAGCGGGGACCACAGATACGCAGTATTTT.

This clonotype came up many times. The chain recombines TRBV20-1 with TRBJ2-3; unclear D gene. The CDR3 is 12 amino acids. Germline V gene lookup returns CDR1 DFQATT and CDR2 SNEGSKA (reference sequence). The V gene lost 3 bases and the J gene lost 8 bases, with 12 bases spanning the gap. Here the CDR3 reads CSARDLAFTQYF. Here the CDR3 DNA reads TGCAGTGCTAGGGATCTGGCTTTTACGCAGTATTTT.